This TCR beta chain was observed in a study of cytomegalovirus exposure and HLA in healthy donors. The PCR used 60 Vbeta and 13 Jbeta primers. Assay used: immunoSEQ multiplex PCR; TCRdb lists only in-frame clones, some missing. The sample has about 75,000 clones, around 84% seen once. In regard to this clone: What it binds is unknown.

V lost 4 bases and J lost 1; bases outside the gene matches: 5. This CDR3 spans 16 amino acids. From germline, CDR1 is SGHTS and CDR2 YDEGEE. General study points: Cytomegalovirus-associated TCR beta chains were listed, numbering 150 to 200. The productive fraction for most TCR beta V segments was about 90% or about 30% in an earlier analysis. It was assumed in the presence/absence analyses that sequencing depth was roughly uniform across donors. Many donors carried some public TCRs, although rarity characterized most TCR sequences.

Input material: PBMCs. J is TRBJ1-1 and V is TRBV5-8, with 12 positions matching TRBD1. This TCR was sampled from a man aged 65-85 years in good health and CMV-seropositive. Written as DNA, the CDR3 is TGTGCCAGCAGCCCGGGACAGGGGGCCGGGAACACTGAAGCTTTCTTT. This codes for CASSPGQGAGNTEAFF.